The sequence of this T cell receptor beta chain was determined in a study of blood T cells in healthy people across ages. With V trimmed by 0 bases and J by 5 bases, 7 bases remained unmatched. Germline CDR1 and CDR2: MNHEY and SVGAGI. The CDR3 spans 16 residues. A J-beta primer mix and a sample-barcoded 5' primer were used in a second PCR of about 7 to 12 cycles. In TCRdb, the 5' RACE reads were re-called with MiXCR into one record per CDR3 protein. There are about 1.7 million distinct CDR3 sequences in the sample; roughly 27% occur only once, and 7.7% lies in the top ten. Sequencing was performed on blood. This TCR was recovered from a woman younger than 45 in good health. The rearrangement joins TRBV6-5 to TRBJ2-5, with 9 nucleotides matching TRBD2. The CDR3 bases are TGTGCCAGCAGTTACTCTTCGCGGGGGGGCCGGGAGACCCAGTACTTC. Protein sequence: CASSYSSRGGRETQYF.